These 19 T cell receptor beta chains originate from one sample sequenced in a study of blood T cells in healthy people across ages. The use of a sample-barcoded 5' primer and a J-beta primer mix characterized a second PCR of roughly 6 to 11 cycles. One entry per CDR3 protein, called by TCRdb with MiXCR from the 5' RACE reads. The table lists around 1,100,000 distinct CDR3 sequences, 35% to 45% of them singletons. Sequencing input: blood. The receptors were sampled from a young man in good health.

Only a few counts were recorded for this clonotype. This rearrangement joins TRBV12-3 or TRBV12-4 to TRBJ2-2; D call uncertain. This CDR3 region has 12 residues. V was shortened by 10 bases and J by 6 bases, with 12 bases between the two germline ends. CDR3 amino acids: CATSRLAGELFF. CDR3 nucleotides: TGTGCCACATCCCGTTTGGCCGGGGAGCTGTTTTTT.

This clonotype appeared many times. CDR3 DNA sequence: TGCAGTGCTAGTCGGGGGGCGATAATGAATGAGCAGTTCTTC. Translating it yields CSASRGAIMNEQFF. This chain connects TRBV20-1 to TRBJ2-1, with a tentative D call TRBD2 (7 bases). The CDR3 runs to 14 residues. V was cut by 3 bases and J by 7 bases, with 16 bases left in between. Germline V CDR1 and CDR2: DFQATT, SNEGSKA (reference sequence).

The chain recombines TRBV20-1 with TRBJ1-1, with D possibly being TRBD1 (5 bases). Germline lookup yields CDR1 DFQATT and CDR2 SNEGSKA (reference sequence). CDR3 length: 15 amino acids. The V end was cut by 6 bases, the J end by 1 base, with 18 bases between. The DNA of the CDR3 is TGCAGTGCCACCGGGGCTCCCCTTAGGAACACTGAAGCTTTCTTT. Translation: CSATGAPLRNTEAFF.

The chain combines TRBV7-8 with TRBJ2-3; the D is unclear. The CDR3 is 15 residues long. The V gene lost 1 base and the J gene lost 2 bases, with 10 bases spanning the gap. The germline gives CDR1 SGHVS, CDR2 FQNEAQ. CDR3 coding DNA: TGTGCCAGCAGCTTAGGGGCAGAAAACACAGATACGCAGTATTTT. Amino acids: CASSLGAENTDTQYF.

This clonotype has a handful of counts. V is TRBV7-8 and J is TRBJ2-2; the match to TRBD1 covers 8 bases. Germline V gene sequence: CDR1 SGHVS, CDR2 FQNEAQ. V shed 4 bases, J shed 7 bases, and the junction held 14 bases outside the gene matches. The CDR3 covers 17 residues. The CDR3 sequence: CASSSRPRTGNLGELFF. The CDR3, as DNA: TGTGCCAGCAGCTCCAGACCAAGGACAGGGAACCTCGGGGAGCTGTTTTTT.

Notes on this clonotype: Mismatch with germline at one junction end may stem from a read error. This chain uses TRBV7-7 with TRBJ2-7; D is uncertain. Germline V CDR1 and CDR2: SSHAT, FNYEAQ (reference sequence). The CDR3 covers 13 residues. This CDR3 reads CASSLDFNNEQYF. The CDR3 nucleotides are TGTGCTAGCAGCTTAGACTTTAACAATGAGCAGTACTTC.

The chain recombines TRBV4-2 with TRBJ1-2; the D is unclear. The CDR3 is made up of 12 amino acids. Germline V gene data show CDR1 as LGHNA and CDR2 as YNFKEQ. V was shortened by 2 bases and J by 8 bases, with 9 bases between the two germline ends. CDR3 sequence reads: CASSQNEYGYTF. In nucleotides, the CDR3 is TGTGCCAGCAGCCAAAACGAGTACGGCTACACCTTC.

This chain uses TRBV9 with TRBJ2-3; D remains unclear. Germline CDR1 is SGDLS and CDR2 is YYNGEE. CDR3 length equals 14 residues. V was trimmed by 0 bases and J by 6 bases, leaving 11 bases between them. The CDR3 nucleotides read TGTGCCAGCAGCGTAGAGACTGTGGGGGATACGCAGTATTTT. This gives the protein CASSVETVGDTQYF.

This clonotype has a handful of counts. The V and J genes are TRBV19 and TRBJ2-3; D gene ambiguous. With 2 bases removed from V and 4 bases from J, the gap between germline ends came to 10 bases. Germline CDR1 LNHDA, CDR2 SQIVND (reference sequence). The CDR3 has 14 residues. DNA of the CDR3: TGTGCCAGTAGTATAAGTCCCGGGCCAGATACGCAGTATTTT. Residues: CASSISPGPDTQYF. Full variable domain (remainder filled in from reference TRBV19 and TRBJ2-3): DGGITQSPKYLFRKEGQNVTLSCEQNLNHDAMYWYRQDPGQGLRLIYYSQIVNDFQKGDIAEGYSVSREKKESFPLTVTSAQKNPTAFYLCASSISPGPDTQYFGPGTRLTVL.

This chain joins TRBV12-3 or TRBV12-4 and TRBJ2-5, with TRBD2 as a possible D gene (6 bases). The J call may be faulty, since TRBJ2-7 better matches the DNA end. The CDR3 is 13 amino acids. Here the CDR3 DNA reads TGTGCCAGCAGTTTCAGGACTATTTACGAGCAGTACTTC. Protein sequence: CASSFRTIYEQYF.

The chain is built from TRBV11-1 and TRBJ1-2; D is ambiguous. This CDR3 is built from 13 residues. Trimming cost V 5 bases and J 4 bases, with 11 bases left between them. Germline lookup yields CDR1 SGHAT and CDR2 FQDESV (reference sequence). The CDR3 loop is CASSQRTAYGYTF. The CDR3 DNA follows: TGTGCCAGCAGCCAACGGACTGCCTATGGCTACACCTTC. Looking up the rest from reference TRBV11-1 and TRBJ1-2 gives the full variable domain: EAEVAQSPRYKITEKSQAVAFWCDPISGHATLYWYRQILGQGPELLVQFQDESVVDDSQLPKDRFSAERLKGVDSTLKIQPAELGDSAMYLCASSQRTAYGYTFGSGTRLTVV.

This clonotype was observed a few times. V usage is TRBV12-3 or TRBV12-4 and J usage is TRBJ1-2, with TRBD1 identical over 7 bases. This CDR3 is 16 amino acids long. V gave up 6 bases and J gave up 1 base; unmatched junction bases: 11. The CDR3 nucleotides read TGTGCCAGCAGAGGGACAGAGAGGACTGTTAACTATGGCTACACCTTC. Translated, it gives CASRGTERTVNYGYTF.

The rearrangement links TRBV7-8 to TRBJ1-5, with TRBD1 matching over 8 bases. CDR1 is SGHVS and CDR2 is FQNEAQ in the germline V gene. The V segment lost 1 base and the J segment 9 bases; nucleotides outside the gene matches: 5. The CDR3 is 14 amino acids. The CDR3 region is CASSLVPGGRPQHF. CDR3 in DNA: TGTGCCAGCAGCTTAGTTCCAGGGGGCCGGCCCCAGCATTTT.

The chain combines TRBV20-1 with TRBJ1-3; D is uncertain. V was trimmed by 0 bases and J by 4 bases, leaving 13 bases between them. Germline V gene lookup returns CDR1 DFQATT and CDR2 SNEGSKA (reference sequence). The CDR3 has 15 amino acids. For the CDR3, the DNA is TGCAGTGCTAGAGATCCCCAAGGGCGCGGAAACACCATATATTTT. This gives the protein CSARDPQGRGNTIYF.

Remarks on this clonotype: A much larger clone lies a single base off, so this may be a read error. The chain carries TRBV20-1 and TRBJ2-3; 8 bases are a match to TRBD1. The germline CDR1 and CDR2 sequences are DFQATT and SNEGSKA (reference sequence). The CDR3 covers 13 residues. The CDR3 nucleotides are TGCAGGGCTAGACCCGACAGGGGTCATACGCAGTATTTT. Translated: CRARPDRGHTQYF.

Ten or more counts support this clonotype. This chain connects TRBV29-1 to TRBJ1-1; TRBD1 matches at 7 bases. V shed 8 bases and J 13 bases; nucleotides not matched to a gene: 16. The germline V gene encodes CDR1 SQVTM and CDR2 ANQGSEA. The length of the CDR3 is 12 residues. CDR3 residues: CSTTSGGYQVFF. The CDR3 region has the DNA TGCAGCACCACCTCAGGGGGTTACCAGGTTTTCTTT.

The J gene is TRBJ2-5, the V gene TRBV20-1; a possible D gene is TRBD1 (6 bases). V dropped 6 bases and J dropped 4 bases, with 9 bases sitting between them. Looked up from germline, CDR1 is DFQATT and CDR2 is SNEGSKA (reference sequence). CDR3 length equals 11 residues. CDR3 sequence reads: CSATGSETQYF. CDR3 DNA sequence: TGCAGTGCCACAGGGTCAGAGACCCAGTACTTC.

V gene TRBV6-5 combines with J gene TRBJ2-2, with 7 bases that match TRBD1. V dropped 11 bases and J dropped 2; count of bases not matched to a gene: 8. CDR1 and CDR2 from the germline V gene are MNHEY and SVGAGI. The CDR3 loop spans 14 amino acids. CDR3 sequence reads: CAARQGINTGELFF. The CDR3 DNA is TGTGCCGCAAGACAGGGAATTAACACCGGGGAGCTGTTTTTT.

This clonotype has only one observation. The V call is TRBV6-4, the J call TRBJ2-3, with TRBD2 identical over 9 bases. Germline CDR1 is MRHNA and CDR2 is SNTAGT. CDR3 length: 16 amino acids. Unmatched junction bases numbered 3, after V lost 2 bases and J lost 0 bases. The CDR3 sequence: CASSDEAGGSTDTQYF. The CDR3 DNA is TGTGCCAGCAGTGACGAAGCGGGGGGAAGCACAGATACGCAGTATTTT.